The next 31 T cell receptor beta chains were all read from a single sample in a study of blood T cell repertoires in COVID-19. The table came from immunoSEQ multiplex PCR; TCRdb's copy has only in-frame clones and leaves some out. The repertoire holds about 130,000 clones, with about 93% as singletons. Sequencing input: peripheral blood. The receptor source for this set is a man over 45 with COVID-19, enrolled during active disease.

The chain uses TRBV15 and TRBJ2-7; unclear D gene. Trimming stripped 6 bases from V and 4 bases from J, with 13 bases between. The CDR3 is made up of 13 amino acids. Germline V gives CDR1 LNHNV, CDR2 YYDKDF (reference sequence). The chain's CDR3 is CATSTSSPYEQYF. The CDR3 DNA sequence: TGTGCCACCAGTACTTCCTCTCCTTACGAGCAGTACTTC.

V gene TRBV9 combines with J gene TRBJ2-2, with TRBD2 matching over 7 bases. V gave up 4 bases and J gave up 4 bases; unmatched junction bases: 7. Germline V gene lookup returns CDR1 SGDLS and CDR2 YYNGEE. The CDR3 consists of 15 residues. CDR3 nucleotides: TGTGCCAGCAGCCGGGGGGTAGTTGCCACCGGGGAGCTGTTTTTT. As protein: CASSRGVVATGELFF.

The V and J genes are TRBV6-5 and TRBJ2-3, with 8 bases that match TRBD2. The junction had 5 bases not matched to a gene; V was cut back by 6 bases and J by 0 bases. CDR3 length: 15 residues. Germline V CDR1 and CDR2: MNHEY, SVGAGI. DNA of the CDR3: TGTGCCAGCAGACATAGCGGGAAGAGCACAGATACGCAGTATTTT. It specifies CASRHSGKSTDTQYF.

A few counts support this clone. The chain links TRBV10-3 to TRBJ1-1; TRBD1 matches 8 bases. The junction had 5 bases not matched to a gene; V was cut back by 5 bases and J by 0 bases. Germline V gene lookup returns CDR1 ENHRY and CDR2 SYGVKD. The CDR3 is made up of 15 amino acids. CDR3 sequence: CAISPRTGMNTEAFF. The CDR3 DNA reads TGTGCCATCAGTCCTAGGACAGGGATGAACACTGAAGCTTTCTTT.

In this sample, this clone turned up once. The chain has TRBV19 and TRBJ2-1; 11 bases line up with TRBD2. Germline values: CDR1 LNHDA, CDR2 SQIVND (reference sequence). V shed 2 bases, J shed 8 bases, and the junction held 2 bases outside the gene matches. The CDR3 is made up of 14 amino acids. Written as DNA, the CDR3 is TGTGCCAGTAGTATACTAGCGGGAGGTGATGAGCAGTTCTTC. Its protein is CASSILAGGDEQFF.

The rearrangement joins TRBV30 to TRBJ1-2; 7 nucleotides agree with TRBD1. V gave up 0 bases and J gave up 8 bases; unmatched junction bases: 9. CDR1 is GTSNPN and CDR2 is SVGIG in the germline V gene (reference sequence). CDR3 length: 14 amino acids. The CDR3 nucleotides read TGTGCCTGGAGTGTTAAGGGGGCAGGTTCCGGCTACACCTTC. Its translation: CAWSVKGAGSGYTF.

V gene TRBV7-9 combines with J gene TRBJ2-2, with no clear D. The CDR3 runs to 13 residues. V shed 4 bases and J shed 9 bases, with 12 bases lying between them. Germline V lookup: CDR1 SEHNR, CDR2 FQNEAQ (reference sequence). The CDR3 sequence: CASSSDLLRELFF. The CDR3 DNA reads as TGTGCCAGCAGCTCCGACTTGTTAAGGGAGCTGTTTTTT.

The chain uses TRBV6-1 and TRBJ1-5; D unclear. The CDR3 has 11 residues. Trimming cost V 3 bases and J 9 bases, with 6 bases left between them. The germline V gene encodes CDR1 MNHNS and CDR2 SASEGT. DNA for the CDR3: TGTGCCAGCAGTGACCCCGGGCCCCAGCATTTT. As protein: CASSDPGPQHF.

The chain employs TRBV5-4 and TRBJ1-3, with D possibly being TRBD1 (5 bases). In germline, CDR1 is SGHNT, CDR2 YYREEE (reference sequence). This CDR3 spans 15 amino acids. Deletions cut 0 bases from V and 2 bases from J, with 9 bases between. CDR3 DNA sequence: TGTGCCAGCAGCTTGGCAGGGCGGACTGGAAACACCATATATTTT. This encodes CASSLAGRTGNTIYF.

The V gene is TRBV19, the J gene TRBJ2-7, with 8 bases identical to TRBD1. The CDR3 covers 15 residues. Germline V gene lookup returns CDR1 LNHDA and CDR2 SQIVND (reference sequence). V shed 3 bases, J shed 3 bases, and the junction held 7 bases outside the gene matches. The CDR3 bases are TGTGCCAGTAGTATCCCGGGACAGGTCTGCTACGAGCAGTACGTC. Protein: CASSIPGQVCYEQYV.

The chain uses TRBV18 and TRBJ2-2, with 8 bases matching TRBD2. V gave up 4 bases and J gave up 6 bases; unmatched junction bases: 13. The germline gives CDR1 KGHSH, CDR2 LQKENI. This CDR3 region has 17 residues. CDR3 amino acids: CASSLRTARREAGELFF. The DNA for the CDR3 is TGTGCCAGCTCACTGAGGACAGCTCGGCGGGAGGCCGGGGAGCTGTTTTTT.

The chain joins TRBV15 to TRBJ2-1; TRBD2 aligns across 9 bases. Germline CDR1 and CDR2: LNHNV and YYDKDF (reference sequence). V shed 1 base and J 4 bases; nucleotides not matched to a gene: 8. The CDR3 contains 17 residues. The CDR3 spells CATSRGQGGRAYNEQFF. The DNA of the CDR3 is TGTGCCACCAGCAGAGGACAAGGCGGGAGGGCGTACAATGAGCAGTTCTTC.

The chain joins TRBV5-1 to TRBJ2-7, with 8 positions matching TRBD2. The CDR3 is 14 amino acids. The germline V gene encodes CDR1 SGHRS and CDR2 YFSETQ. V gave up 5 bases and J gave up 1 base; unmatched junction bases: 5. Written as DNA, the CDR3 is TGCGCCAGCAGTTACGGACTAGCTTCCTACGAGCAGTACTTC. Translating gives CASSYGLASYEQYF.

V usage is TRBV27 and J usage is TRBJ2-2; D uncertain. The CDR3 is 16 amino acids. The V end lost 6 bases, the J end lost 0 bases, and 14 bases lay between the germline ends. Looked up from germline, CDR1 is MNHEY and CDR2 is SMNVEV (reference sequence). Here the CDR3 DNA reads TGTGCCAGCAGCCTAGACTCGTTCGCGAACACCGGGGAGCTGTTTTTT. It is translated as CASSLDSFANTGELFF.

V and J are TRBV11-1 and TRBJ2-4; possible D gene TRBD2, 7 bases. CDR3 size: 14 residues. V lost 4 bases, J lost 3 bases, and 10 bases lay in between. Germline assignment: CDR1 SGHAT and CDR2 FQDESV (reference sequence). The DNA of the CDR3 is TGTGCCAGCAGCTGGGGGGGCTTCAAAAACATTCAGTACTTC. Translated: CASSWGGFKNIQYF.

The genes are TRBV15 and TRBJ2-3; D gene ambiguous. The CDR3 has 15 amino acids. Germline lookup yields CDR1 LNHNV and CDR2 YYDKDF (reference sequence). V dropped 5 bases and J dropped 0 bases, with 12 bases sitting between them. CDR3 in amino acids: CATSWRLESTDTQYF. Written as DNA, the CDR3 is TGTGCCACCAGCTGGAGACTGGAGAGCACAGATACGCAGTATTTT.

The chain is built from TRBV7-6 and TRBJ1-1; D gene ambiguous. The CDR3 spans 15 residues. CDR1 SGHVS and CDR2 FNYEAQ come from the germline V gene. The germline V and J ends were trimmed by 2 bases and 1 base, with 11 bases remaining between them. The CDR3 loop is CASSLYPAANTEAFF. The DNA for the CDR3 is TGTGCCAGCAGCTTATATCCGGCGGCGAACACTGAAGCTTTCTTT.

This rearrangement joins TRBV9 to TRBJ1-1, with a weak D call TRBD1 (6 bases). This CDR3 spans 13 amino acids. V was clipped by 4 bases and J by 12 bases, with 19 bases between them. The germline CDR1 and CDR2 sequences are SGDLS and YYNGEE. Here the CDR3 reads CASSLSGQWPTFF. CDR3 DNA: TGTGCCAGCAGCTTAAGTGGACAGTGGCCAACTTTCTTT.

The V and J genes are TRBV7-2 and TRBJ2-3; 9 nucleotides align to TRBD2. The CDR3 runs 14 residues. Germline V CDR1 and CDR2: SGHTA, FQGNSA. The trim removed 6 bases at V and 0 bases at J, leaving 1 base unmatched. The CDR3 DNA reads as TGTGCCAGCAGGCTAGCGGGAAGCACAGATACGCAGTATTTT. Translation: CASRLAGSTDTQYF.

The chain combines TRBV6-5 with TRBJ2-7; D gene unclear. Between the trimmed V and J ends, which lost 6 bases and 6 bases, there was a span of 15 bases. CDR1 is MNHEY, CDR2 SVGAGI, per germline. The CDR3 consists of 13 residues. The CDR3 nucleotides read TGTGCCAGCAGCCCCCTTATGTTGGCCGAGCAGTACGTC. Translated, it gives CASSPLMLAEQYV.

The chain combines TRBV5-1 with TRBJ1-1, with D possibly being TRBD1 (5 bases). The CDR3 runs 12 residues. From germline, CDR1 is SGHRS and CDR2 YFSETQ. The V end lost 1 base, the J end lost 10 bases, and 11 bases lay between the germline ends. The CDR3 DNA reads as TGCGCCAGCAGCTTGAATCCCGGGGGAGCTTTCTTT. This translates into CASSLNPGGAFF.

V usage is TRBV28 and J usage is TRBJ2-5; 7 bases match TRBD2. CDR1 MDHEN and CDR2 SYDVKM come from the germline V gene. The CDR3 covers 14 residues. Trimming took 6 bases from V and 7 from J; bases not matched to a gene: 11. The CDR3 reads CASSPSSGPGTQYF. The CDR3 DNA sequence: TGTGCCAGCAGCCCCTCTAGCGGCCCAGGGACCCAGTACTTC.

This clone was picked up one time. V gene TRBV6-5 combines with J gene TRBJ1-1, with D hard to call. The V gene lost 0 bases and the J gene lost 0 bases, with 11 bases spanning the gap. CDR1 and CDR2 (germline): MNHEY, SVGAGI. This CDR3 comprises 16 residues. The CDR3 sequence is CASSYSPGGMNTEAFF. The DNA of the CDR3 is TGTGCCAGCAGTTACTCCCCGGGAGGGATGAACACTGAAGCTTTCTTT.

The chain is built from TRBV5-4 and TRBJ2-5, with 8 bases that match TRBD1. Germline V gene sequence: CDR1 SGHNT, CDR2 YYREEE (reference sequence). The CDR3 is 14 amino acids. With V trimmed by 4 bases and J by 2 bases, 4 bases remained unmatched. The CDR3 protein is CASSTGQGQETQYF. The DNA of the CDR3 is TGTGCCAGCAGCACCGGACAGGGACAAGAGACCCAGTACTTC.

The chain recombines TRBV3-1 (or the pseudogene TRBV3-2) with TRBJ1-4; TRBD1 matches at 10 bases. Trimming removed 5 bases from V and 7 bases from J; junction bases left unmatched: 4. Germline V gene data show CDR1 as LGHDT and CDR2 as YNNKEL (reference sequence). CDR3 length: 14 residues. This CDR3 reads CASSARDRGEKLFF. The CDR3 nucleotides read TGTGCCAGCAGCGCCCGGGACAGGGGTGAAAAACTGTTTTTT.

The chain uses TRBV4-1 and TRBJ1-1; a weak D match, TRBD1 (5 bases). Trimming removed 0 bases at V and 2 bases at J, with 13 bases between. This CDR3 is 16 amino acids long. Germline CDR1 reads MGHRA; CDR2 reads YSYEKL. CDR3 bases: TGCGCCAGCAGCCAAGAGGCAGGGATGGGAAACACTGAAGCTTTCTTT. Translated, it gives CASSQEAGMGNTEAFF.

This chain joins TRBV6-6 and TRBJ2-6; 11 bases align to TRBD2. Trimming took 6 bases from V and 0 from J; bases not matched to a gene: 16. The CDR3 consists of 21 residues. CDR1 is MNHNY and CDR2 is SVGAGI in the germline V gene (reference sequence). CDR3 sequence reads: CASSQGGLAGGWSSGANVLTF. The DNA for the CDR3 is TGTGCCAGCAGCCAGGGGGGTCTAGCGGGAGGTTGGAGCTCTGGGGCCAACGTCCTGACTTTC.

V is TRBV27 and J is TRBJ1-3, with D maybe TRBD1 (5 bases). The germline V and J ends were trimmed by 0 bases and 4 bases, with 7 bases remaining between them. CDR1 is MNHEY, CDR2 SMNVEV, per germline (reference sequence). The CDR3 length is 14 residues. The CDR3 sequence: CASSLSGAGNTIYF. The DNA for the CDR3 is TGTGCCAGCAGTTTATCAGGGGCCGGAAACACCATATATTTT.

The V gene is TRBV2, the J gene TRBJ2-5; TRBD2 agrees at 7 bases. Germline trimming cut 4 bases from V and 2 bases from J; bases unmatched to any gene: 10. The CDR3 spans 16 residues. CDR1 and CDR2 from the germline V gene are SNHLY and FYNNEI. CDR3: CASSGRLAAGQETQYF. CDR3 sequence (DNA): TGTGCCAGCAGTGGGCGACTAGCAGCGGGGCAAGAGACCCAGTACTTC.

The chain carries TRBV18 and TRBJ2-2; maybe TRBD1 (6 bases). This CDR3 comprises 15 residues. V lost 2 bases and J 7 bases, leaving 14 bases between the germline ends. Germline V gene lookup returns CDR1 KGHSH and CDR2 LQKENI. The CDR3 region has the DNA TGTGCCAGCTCACCAAAGGACAGTTCACACGGGGAGCTGTTTTTT. Its protein is CASSPKDSSHGELFF.

The chain is built from TRBV11-1 and TRBJ2-3, with a weak D call TRBD2 (6 bases). The CDR3 totals 15 residues. CDR1 and CDR2 from the germline V gene are SGHAT and FQDESV (reference sequence). Trimming pared 2 bases from V and 6 bases from J, leaving 15 bases between. This CDR3 is CASSLKGNSGDTQYF. CDR3 nucleotide sequence: TGTGCCAGCAGCTTAAAGGGTAATAGCGGCGATACGCAGTATTTT.